The T cell receptor beta chain under discussion was sequenced for a study of radiation and T cells in renal cell carcinoma. Here immunoSEQ multiplex PCR was the method, and the copy in TCRdb shows in-frame clones only, minus some. The sample consists of 94,000 or so clones, about 79% of them appearing once. Study-level results: From baseline, blood top tumor clonotypes peaked at 2 weeks post-radiation. Pretreatment tumor biopsies were lacking, so baseline clonotypes are unknown.

Regarding time point: baseline pretreatment blood. Documented treatment: 15 Gy SBRT to primary tumor, nephrectomy 4 weeks later. Blood was sampled at baseline, 2 weeks and 4 weeks after SBRT. The tumor was a clear cell renal cell carcinoma. Comment on this clone: The antigen is undetermined.

Trimming removed 3 bases from V and 4 bases from J; junction bases left unmatched: 7. This CDR3 has 15 amino acids. CDR1 and CDR2 from the germline V gene are SEHNR and FQNEAQ (reference sequence). The material sequenced was blood, taken from a patient whose treatment included radiotherapy and nephrectomy. This clonotype was obtained from a man aged 55 to 70 with renal cell carcinoma. V gene TRBV7-9 combines with J gene TRBJ2-7; TRBD1 matches 9 bases. CDR3 DNA: TGTGCCAGCAGCTTCCTGGGACAGGGAGGGTACGAGCAGTACTTC. Protein: CASSFLGQGGYEQYF.